The 8 T cell receptor beta chains given below trace back to one sample, sequenced in a study of blood T cell repertoires in COVID-19. The repertoire was sequenced with immunoSEQ multiplex PCR; TCRdb's copy has only in-frame clones and lacks some. Among roughly 400,000 clones listed, 85% to 90% were seen once. What was sequenced was PBMCs or T cells enriched from blood (not recorded which). The receptor source for this set is a man aged 30-40 years who had recovered from COVID-19.

This clone appeared once. The chain carries TRBV11-3 and TRBJ2-3, with a tentative D call TRBD1 (5 bases). The CDR3 consists of 15 residues. Trimming took 1 base from V and 0 from J, leaving 8 bases between them. The germline V gene encodes CDR1 SGHNT and CDR2 YENEEA. This chain's CDR3 is CASSLGRASTDTQYF. DNA of the CDR3: TGTGCCAGCAGCTTAGGCAGGGCTAGCACAGATACGCAGTATTTT.

The CDR3, as DNA: TGCGCCAGCAGCCCAGGGACCGGGACTAGCGGGAGACTGGGTGATACGCAGTATTTT. Translated, it gives CASSPGTGTSGRLGDTQYF. The chain combines TRBV4-1 with TRBJ2-3, with 14 nucleotides matching TRBD2. Trimming at V came to 4 bases and at J to 6 bases, leaving 15 bases not matched to a gene. The germline CDR1 and CDR2 sequences are MGHRA and YSYEKL. The CDR3 contains 19 residues.

This chain links TRBV10-3 with TRBJ2-7, with D unresolved. The CDR3 spans 13 residues. Between the trimmed V and J ends, which lost 2 bases and 2 bases, there was a span of 7 bases. Germline CDR1 and CDR2: ENHRY and SYGVKD. The CDR3 nucleotides read TGTGCCATCAGTGAGCCAGAGGCCTACGAGCAGTACTTC. This gives the protein CAISEPEAYEQYF.

The CDR3 protein is CASSVGSLGTGMKNEQFF. The CDR3 nucleotides are TGTGCCAGCAGCGTAGGAAGTCTAGGGACAGGGATGAAGAATGAGCAGTTCTTC. The chain couples TRBV9 to TRBJ2-1, with 9 bases fitting TRBD1. V dropped 0 bases and J dropped 7; count of bases not matched to a gene: 14. Germline CDR1 SGDLS, CDR2 YYNGEE. CDR3 length: 18 amino acids.

The chain is built from TRBV11-2 and TRBJ2-2; TRBD1 matches at 10 bases. CDR1 and CDR2 from the germline V gene are SGHAT and FQNNGV. V lost 5 bases, J lost 6 bases, and 6 bases stayed unmatched. This CDR3 region has 15 residues. For the CDR3, the DNA is TGTGCCAGCAGCCTCCCCGGGACAGGGGCCGGGGAGCTGTTTTTT. Residues: CASSLPGTGAGELFF.

The rearrangement joins TRBV6-5 to TRBJ2-7, with 8 nucleotides matching TRBD1. The V gene end was trimmed by 0 bases and the J gene end by 4 bases; junction bases not matched to a gene: 5. Germline values: CDR1 MNHEY, CDR2 SVGAGI. This CDR3 contains 15 residues. CDR3 DNA: TGTGCCAGCAGTTACTCCGGACAGGGTCGGTACGAGCAGTACTTC. Translating it yields CASSYSGQGRYEQYF.

J is TRBJ1-5 and V is TRBV5-8; D gene uncertain. CDR1 is SGHTS, CDR2 YDEGEE, per germline. This CDR3 spans 13 amino acids. Trimming took 4 bases from V and 4 from J, leaving 9 bases between them. The CDR3 DNA is TGTGCCAGCAGCCGGACGGGGAATCAGCCCCAGCATTTT. Its protein product is CASSRTGNQPQHF.

This chain joins TRBV2 and TRBJ1-4; D is perhaps TRBD1 (5 bases). Trimming removed 8 bases from V and 5 bases from J, with 12 bases in between. Germline CDR1 reads SNHLY; CDR2 reads FYNNEI. The CDR3 covers 13 residues. CDR3 residues: CASAGHPNEKLFF. CDR3 bases: TGTGCCAGCGCTGGACACCCCAATGAAAAACTGTTTTTT.